A single sample gave rise to the 11 T cell receptor beta chains below, sequenced in a study of CD8 T cells in ankylosing spondylitis. TCRdb used MiXCR to reprocess the 5' RACE reads, holding one entry per CDR3 protein. The table has 230,000 or so distinct CDR3 sequences, 15% to 20% seen once. Input material: blood, either unsorted or a sorted T cell fraction (not recorded which). The receptors were gathered from a male donor with ankylosing spondylitis or in good health (not recorded which).

This clonotype has just a few counts. The chain recombines TRBV29-1 with TRBJ2-3, with D tentatively TRBD1 or TRBD2 (6 bases each). Trimming took 1 base from V and 1 from J, leaving 15 bases between them. The CDR3 extends over 16 amino acids. The germline V gene has CDR1 SQVTM and CDR2 ANQGSEA. CDR3 in DNA: TGCAGCGTTGAAGCCCCATCCGGGGGCGGCACAGATACGCAGTATTTT. As protein: CSVEAPSGGGTDTQYF.

This clonotype was observed a handful of times. This chain links TRBV5-1 with TRBJ2-5; 9 positions agree with TRBD1. The CDR3 has 15 amino acids. The V gene's germline CDR1 is SGHRS and CDR2 YFSETQ. After removal of 0 bases from V and 3 bases from J, the junction contained 3 bases not matched to a gene. The CDR3 loop is CASSLDRGPKETQYF. CDR3 DNA: TGCGCCAGCAGCTTGGACAGGGGGCCTAAAGAGACCCAGTACTTC.

The chain recombines TRBV29-1 with TRBJ2-5; D remains unclear. This CDR3 has 15 residues. Germline V gives CDR1 SQVTM, CDR2 ANQGSEA. Between the trimmed V and J ends, which lost 0 bases and 3 bases, there was a span of 14 bases. CDR3 sequence reads: CSVEDLLQLKETQYF. The DNA of the CDR3 is TGCAGCGTTGAAGATCTCCTTCAGCTAAAAGAGACCCAGTACTTC. Full variable domain (rest looked up from reference TRBV29-1 and TRBJ2-5): SAVISQKPSRDICQRGTSLTIQCQVDSQVTMMFWYRQQPGQSLTLIATANQGSEATYESGFVIDKFPISRPNLTFSTLTVSNMSPEDSSIYLCSVEDLLQLKETQYFGPGTRLLVL.

This chain links TRBV20-1 with TRBJ2-3, with 10 bases identical to TRBD2. Germline V gives CDR1 DFQATT, CDR2 SNEGSKA (reference sequence). Losses at the gene ends were 4 bases for V and 1 base for J; bases not matched to a gene: 8. The CDR3 sequence is 16 residues long. This CDR3 is CSATVAGGLGTDTQYF. The CDR3, as DNA: TGCAGTGCTACCGTAGCGGGAGGCCTGGGCACAGATACGCAGTATTTT.

This clonotype was picked up a small number of times. V usage is TRBV29-1 and J usage is TRBJ2-3; perhaps TRBD2 as D (6 bases). Trimming pared 0 bases from V and 0 bases from J, leaving 16 bases between. This CDR3 comprises 17 residues. Looked up from germline, CDR1 is SQVTM and CDR2 is ANQGSEA. CDR3 sequence (DNA): TGCAGCGTTGAAGATGTCTTGGAGGGACGGAGCACAGATACGCAGTATTTT. Residues: CSVEDVLEGRSTDTQYF.

The rearrangement links TRBV12-3 or TRBV12-4 to TRBJ2-1, with 9 bases fitting TRBD2. This CDR3 region has 18 residues. V shed 2 bases and J 8 bases; nucleotides not matched to a gene: 16. The CDR3 is CASSLFLAGAGGGDEQFF. CDR3 DNA: TGTGCCAGCAGTTTATTTTTGGCGGGTGCGGGAGGGGGGGATGAGCAGTTCTTC.

There are many counts of this clonotype. The rearrangement uses TRBV29-1 and TRBJ2-1, with a tentative D call TRBD1 (6 bases). This CDR3 is built from 13 residues. The V and J ends lost 3 bases and 5 bases respectively, with 11 bases between them. CDR1 and CDR2 (germline): SQVTM, ANQGSEA. The chain's CDR3 is CSVDRDINNEQFF. The CDR3 nucleotides read TGCAGCGTTGACCGGGACATAAACAATGAGCAGTTCTTC.

The chain carries TRBV24-1 and TRBJ2-5, with D perhaps matching TRBD2 (5 bases). From germline, CDR1 is KGHDR and CDR2 SFDVKD. The CDR3 loop spans 15 amino acids. V lost 3 bases, J lost 5 bases, and 15 bases lay in between. In DNA form, the CDR3 reads TGTGCCACCAGTGATCCGCCGACGGGCGGGGAGACCCAGTACTTC. Encoded protein: CATSDPPTGGETQYF.

The rearrangement uses TRBV4-1 and TRBJ1-1; possibly TRBD1 for D (6 bases). Trimming stripped 2 bases from V and 3 bases from J, with 7 bases between. Germline-derived CDR1 and CDR2 are MGHRA and YSYEKL. The length of the CDR3 is 13 residues. In nucleotides, the CDR3 is TGCGCCAGCAGCCAAACAGGGTACACTGAAGCTTTCTTT. As protein: CASSQTGYTEAFF.

The chain recombines TRBV6-2 or TRBV6-3 with TRBJ2-2; D perhaps matches TRBD2 (6 bases). Germline CDR1 MNHEY, CDR2 SVGEGT. This CDR3 spans 16 amino acids. Trimming cost V 6 bases and J 0 bases, with 14 bases left between them. DNA of the CDR3: TGTGCCAGCAGATTTAGAGCGGGTTCGAACACCGGGGAGCTGTTTTTT. This translates into CASRFRAGSNTGELFF.

This clonotype has only a few counts. The chain uses TRBV28 and TRBJ1-2; D possibly corresponds to TRBD1 (5 bases). CDR1 is MDHEN and CDR2 is SYDVKM in the germline V gene. V was cut by 3 bases and J by 7 bases, with 15 bases left in between. The CDR3 spans 14 residues. As DNA, the CDR3 is TGTGCCAGCAGTTTTCTCGGCAGGGAGGGTGGCTACACCTTC. It is translated as CASSFLGREGGYTF.